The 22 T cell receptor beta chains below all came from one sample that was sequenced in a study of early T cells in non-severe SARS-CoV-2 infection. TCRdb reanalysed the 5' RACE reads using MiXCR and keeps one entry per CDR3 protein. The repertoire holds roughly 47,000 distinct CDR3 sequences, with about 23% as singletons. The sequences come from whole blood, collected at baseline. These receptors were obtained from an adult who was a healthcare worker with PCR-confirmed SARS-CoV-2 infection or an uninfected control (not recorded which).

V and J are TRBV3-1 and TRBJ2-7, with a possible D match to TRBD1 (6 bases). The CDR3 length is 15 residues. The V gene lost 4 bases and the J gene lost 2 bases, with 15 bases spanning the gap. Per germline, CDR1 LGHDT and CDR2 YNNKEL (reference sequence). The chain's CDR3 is CASSPRGTQPYEQYF. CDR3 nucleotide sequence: TGTGCCAGCAGCCCCCGAGGGACACAACCCTACGAGCAGTACTTC.

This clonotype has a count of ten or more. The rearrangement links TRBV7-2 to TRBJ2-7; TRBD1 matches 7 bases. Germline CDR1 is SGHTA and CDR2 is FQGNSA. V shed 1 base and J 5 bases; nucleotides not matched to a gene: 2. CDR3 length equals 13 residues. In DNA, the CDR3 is TGTGCCAGCAGCTTAGGGCAGGGGGACGAGCAGTACTTC. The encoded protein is CASSLGQGDEQYF.

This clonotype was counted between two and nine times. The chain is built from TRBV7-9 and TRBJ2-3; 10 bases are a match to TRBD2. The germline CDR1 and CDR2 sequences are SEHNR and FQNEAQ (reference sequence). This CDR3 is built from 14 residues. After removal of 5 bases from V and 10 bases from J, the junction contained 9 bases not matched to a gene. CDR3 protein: CASSPDVSGGPQYF. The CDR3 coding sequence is TGTGCCAGCAGCCCAGACGTTAGCGGGGGGCCGCAGTATTTT.

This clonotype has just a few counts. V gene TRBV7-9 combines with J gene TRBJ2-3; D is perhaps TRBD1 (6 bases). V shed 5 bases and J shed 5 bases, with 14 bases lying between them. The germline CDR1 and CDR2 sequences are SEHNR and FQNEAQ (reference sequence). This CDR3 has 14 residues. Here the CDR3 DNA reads TGTGCCAGCAGCCTCGACAGGACCCTAGATACGCAGTATTTT. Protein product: CASSLDRTLDTQYF. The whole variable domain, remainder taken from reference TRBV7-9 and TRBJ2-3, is DTGVSQNPRHKITKRGQNVTFRCDPISEHNRLYWYRQTLGQGPEFLTYFQNEAQLEKSRLLSDRFSAERPKGSFSTLEIQRTEQGDSAMYLCASSLDRTLDTQYFGPGTRLTVL.

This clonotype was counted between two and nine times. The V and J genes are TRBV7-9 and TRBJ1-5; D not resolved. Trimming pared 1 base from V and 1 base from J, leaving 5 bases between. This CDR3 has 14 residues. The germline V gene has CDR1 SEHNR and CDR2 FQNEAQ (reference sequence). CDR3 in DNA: TGTGCCAGCAGCTTAGGTACGAGCAATCAGCCCCAGCATTTT. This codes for CASSLGTSNQPQHF. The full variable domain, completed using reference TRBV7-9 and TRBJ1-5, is DTGVSQNPRHKITKRGQNVTFRCDPISEHNRLYWYRQTLGQGPEFLTYFQNEAQLEKSRLLSDRFSAERPKGSFSTLEIQRTEQGDSAMYLCASSLGTSNQPQHFGDGTRLSIL.

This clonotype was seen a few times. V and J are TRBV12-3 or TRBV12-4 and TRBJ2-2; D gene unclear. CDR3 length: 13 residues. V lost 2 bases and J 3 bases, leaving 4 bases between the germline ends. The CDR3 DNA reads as TGTGCCAGCAGTTTATCTTACACCGGGGAGCTGTTTTTT. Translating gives CASSLSYTGELFF.

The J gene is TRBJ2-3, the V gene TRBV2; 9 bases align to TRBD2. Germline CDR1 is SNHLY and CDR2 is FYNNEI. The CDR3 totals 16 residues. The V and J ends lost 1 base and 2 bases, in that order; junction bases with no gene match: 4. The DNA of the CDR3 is TGTGCCAGCAGTGAAGAGCGGGGGGCCGCCACAGATACGCAGTATTTT. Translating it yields CASSEERGAATDTQYF. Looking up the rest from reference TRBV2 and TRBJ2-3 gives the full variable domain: EPEVTQTPSHQVTQMGQEVILRCVPISNHLYFYWYRQILGQKVEFLVSFYNNEISEKSEIFDDQFSVERPDGSNFTLKIRSTKLEDSAMYFCASSEERGAATDTQYFGPGTRLTVL.

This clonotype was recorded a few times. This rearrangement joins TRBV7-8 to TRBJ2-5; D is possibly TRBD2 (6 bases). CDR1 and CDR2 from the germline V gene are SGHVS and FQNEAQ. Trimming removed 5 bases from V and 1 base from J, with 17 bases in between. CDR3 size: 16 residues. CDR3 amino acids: CASSNPTAGPQETQYF. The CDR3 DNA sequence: TGTGCCAGCAGCAACCCTACGGCGGGGCCCCAAGAGACCCAGTACTTC.

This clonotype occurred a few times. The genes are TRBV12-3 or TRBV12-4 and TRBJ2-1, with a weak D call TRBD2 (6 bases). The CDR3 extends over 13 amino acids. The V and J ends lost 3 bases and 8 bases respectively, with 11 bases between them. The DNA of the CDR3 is TGTGCCAGCAGTTTTGGGACTGCCGATGAGCAGTTCTTC. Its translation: CASSFGTADEQFF.

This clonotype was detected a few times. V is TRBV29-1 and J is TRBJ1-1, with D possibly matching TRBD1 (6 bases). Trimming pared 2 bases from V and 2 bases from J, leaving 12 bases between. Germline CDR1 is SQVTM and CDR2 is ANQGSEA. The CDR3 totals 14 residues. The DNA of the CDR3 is TGCAGCGTTGAAAGTGGCAGGGGCAACACTGAAGCTTTCTTT. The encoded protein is CSVESGRGNTEAFF.

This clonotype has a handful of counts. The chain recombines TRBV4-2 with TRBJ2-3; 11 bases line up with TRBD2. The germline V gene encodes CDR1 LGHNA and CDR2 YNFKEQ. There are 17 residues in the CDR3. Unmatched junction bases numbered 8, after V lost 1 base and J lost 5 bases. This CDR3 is CASSQALLAGAGDTQYF. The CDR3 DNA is TGTGCCAGCAGCCAAGCCCTACTAGCGGGGGCGGGAGATACGCAGTATTTT.

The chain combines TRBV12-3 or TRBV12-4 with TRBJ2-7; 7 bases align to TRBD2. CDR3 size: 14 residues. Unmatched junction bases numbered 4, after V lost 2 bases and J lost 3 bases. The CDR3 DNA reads TGTGCCAGCAGTTTACGGGGGGATGTCTACGAGCAGTACTTC. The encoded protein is CASSLRGDVYEQYF.

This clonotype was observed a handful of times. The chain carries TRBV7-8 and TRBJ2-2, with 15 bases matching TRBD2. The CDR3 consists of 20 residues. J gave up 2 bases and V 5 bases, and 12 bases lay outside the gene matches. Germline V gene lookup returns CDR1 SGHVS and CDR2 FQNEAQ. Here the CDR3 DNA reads TGTGCCAGCAGCCGCCGCCTGGGACTAGCGGGGGGCCCTAACACCGGGGAGCTGTTTTTT. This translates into CASSRRLGLAGGPNTGELFF.

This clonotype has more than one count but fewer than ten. CDR3 sequence: CASSSFVPNMGETQYF. In nucleotides, the CDR3 is TGTGCCAGCAGCTCCTTTGTCCCCAACATGGGAGAGACCCAGTACTTC. The V gene is TRBV7-9, the J gene TRBJ2-5; D unclear. Deletions cut 4 bases from V and 4 bases from J, with 19 bases between. The CDR3 runs 16 residues. Germline V gives CDR1 SEHNR, CDR2 FQNEAQ (reference sequence).

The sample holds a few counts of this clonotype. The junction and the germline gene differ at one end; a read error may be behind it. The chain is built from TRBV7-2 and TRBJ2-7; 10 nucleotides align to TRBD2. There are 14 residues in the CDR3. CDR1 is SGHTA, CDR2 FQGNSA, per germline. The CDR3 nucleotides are TGTGCCAGCAGCGTAGCGGGGGGCGCCTACGAGCAGTACTTC. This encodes CASSVAGGAYEQYF.

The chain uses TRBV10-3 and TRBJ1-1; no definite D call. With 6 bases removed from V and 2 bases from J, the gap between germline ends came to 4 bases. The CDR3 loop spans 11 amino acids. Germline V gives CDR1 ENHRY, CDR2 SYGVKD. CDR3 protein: CAISGNTEAFF. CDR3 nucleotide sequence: TGTGCCATCAGCGGAAACACTGAAGCTTTCTTT.

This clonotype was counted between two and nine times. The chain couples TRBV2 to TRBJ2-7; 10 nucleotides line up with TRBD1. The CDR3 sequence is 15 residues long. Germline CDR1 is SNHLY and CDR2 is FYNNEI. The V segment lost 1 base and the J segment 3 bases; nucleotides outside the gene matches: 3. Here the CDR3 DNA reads TGTGCCAGCAGTGAAGGGGGACAGGGGCTCTACGAGCAGTACTTC. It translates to CASSEGGQGLYEQYF.

The CDR3 DNA reads as TGCGCCAGCAGCCTGGGACTACATTACAATGAGCAGTTCTTC. It encodes CASSLGLHYNEQFF. The chain links TRBV4-3 to TRBJ2-1; 7 nucleotides agree with TRBD2. The CDR3 is 14 amino acids. V shed 4 bases and J 4 bases; nucleotides not matched to a gene: 4. Germline V lookup: CDR1 LGHNA, CDR2 YSLEER.

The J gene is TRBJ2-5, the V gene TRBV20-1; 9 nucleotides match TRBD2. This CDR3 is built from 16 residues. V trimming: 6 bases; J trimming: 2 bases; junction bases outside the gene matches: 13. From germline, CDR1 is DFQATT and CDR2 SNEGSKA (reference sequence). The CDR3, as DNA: TGCAGTGCAAGCAGCTACGAGCGGGGGGATCAAGAGACCCAGTACTTC. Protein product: CSASSYERGDQETQYF.

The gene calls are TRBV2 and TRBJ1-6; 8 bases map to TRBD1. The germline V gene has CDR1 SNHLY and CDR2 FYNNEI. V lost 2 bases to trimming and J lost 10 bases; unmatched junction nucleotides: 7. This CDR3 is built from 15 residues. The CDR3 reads CASSETGTGTSPLHF. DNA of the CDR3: TGTGCCAGCAGTGAAACTGGGACAGGTACCTCACCCCTCCACTTT.

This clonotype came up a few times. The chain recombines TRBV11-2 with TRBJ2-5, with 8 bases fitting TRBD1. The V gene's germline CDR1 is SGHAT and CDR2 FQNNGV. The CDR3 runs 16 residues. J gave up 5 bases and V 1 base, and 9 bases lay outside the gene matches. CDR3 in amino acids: CASSLGPQGAGETQYF. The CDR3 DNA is TGTGCCAGCAGCTTAGGGCCGCAGGGGGCGGGTGAGACCCAGTACTTC.

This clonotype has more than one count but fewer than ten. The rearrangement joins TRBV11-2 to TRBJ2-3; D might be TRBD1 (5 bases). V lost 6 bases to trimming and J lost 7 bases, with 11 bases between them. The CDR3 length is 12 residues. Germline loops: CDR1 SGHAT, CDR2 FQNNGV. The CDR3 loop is CASRQQANTQYF. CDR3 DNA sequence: TGTGCCAGCAGGCAACAGGCTAATACGCAGTATTTT. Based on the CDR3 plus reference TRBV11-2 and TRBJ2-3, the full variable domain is EAGVAQSPRYKIIEKRQSVAFWCNPISGHATLYWYQQILGQGPKLLIQFQNNGVVDDSQLPKDRFSAERLKGVDSTLKIQPAKLEDSAVYLCASRQQANTQYFGPGTRLTVL.